This T cell receptor (beta chain) was identified during a study of T cell repertoires in cytomegalovirus infection. There are 15 residues in the CDR3. Germline V gene sequence: CDR1 SGHTA, CDR2 FQGNSA. The V end lost 6 bases, the J end lost 1 base, and 15 bases lay between the germline ends. On this clonotype itself: Its target is unknown.

One entry per CDR3 protein results from TCRdb running MiXCR on the reads. The sample lists hundreds of thousands of distinct CDR3 sequences; more than 40% were seen once. This clonotype originated in a human donor in good health (CMV status not recorded). Some clones in this sample may be carry-over from other donors' samples. Sequencing was performed on cultured PBMCs, taken from culture after CMV antigen stimulation. V and J are TRBV7-2 and TRBJ2-5; D assignment may be TRBD1 or TRBD2 (6 bases each). CDR3: CASSAGVGGQETQYF. CDR3 nucleotide sequence: TGTGCCAGCAGTGCAGGGGTGGGGGGCCAAGAGACCCAGTACTTC.